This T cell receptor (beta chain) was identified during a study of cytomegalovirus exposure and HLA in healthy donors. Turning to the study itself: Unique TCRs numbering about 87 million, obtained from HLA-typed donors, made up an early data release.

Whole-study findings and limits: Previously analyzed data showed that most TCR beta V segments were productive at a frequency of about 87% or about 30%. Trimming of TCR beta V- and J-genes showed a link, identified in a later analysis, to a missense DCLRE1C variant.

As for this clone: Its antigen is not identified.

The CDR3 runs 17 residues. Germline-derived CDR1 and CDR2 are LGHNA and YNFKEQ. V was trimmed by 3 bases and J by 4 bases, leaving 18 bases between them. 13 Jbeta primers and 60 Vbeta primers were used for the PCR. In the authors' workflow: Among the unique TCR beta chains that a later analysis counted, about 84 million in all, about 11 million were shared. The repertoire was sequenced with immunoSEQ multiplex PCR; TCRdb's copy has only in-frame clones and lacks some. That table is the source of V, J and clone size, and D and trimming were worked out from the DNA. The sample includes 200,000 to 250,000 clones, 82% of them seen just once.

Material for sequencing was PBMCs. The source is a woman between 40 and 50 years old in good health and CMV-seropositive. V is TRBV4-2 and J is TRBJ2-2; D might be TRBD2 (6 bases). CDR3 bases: TGTGCCAGCAGCCAGAAACCCGGGACTGCAACCACCGGGGAGCTGTTTTTT. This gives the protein CASSQKPGTATTGELFF.